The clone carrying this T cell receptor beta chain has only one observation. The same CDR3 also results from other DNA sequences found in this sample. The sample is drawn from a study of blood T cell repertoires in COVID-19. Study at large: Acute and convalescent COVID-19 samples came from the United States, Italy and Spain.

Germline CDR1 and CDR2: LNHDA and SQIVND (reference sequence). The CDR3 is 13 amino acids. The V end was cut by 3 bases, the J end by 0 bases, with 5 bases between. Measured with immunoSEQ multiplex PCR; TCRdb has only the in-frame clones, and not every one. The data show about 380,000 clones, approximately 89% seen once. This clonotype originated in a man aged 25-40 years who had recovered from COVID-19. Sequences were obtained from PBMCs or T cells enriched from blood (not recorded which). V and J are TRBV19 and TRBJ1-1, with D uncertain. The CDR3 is CASSISVNTEAFF. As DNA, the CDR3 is TGTGCCAGTAGTATTTCTGTGAACACTGAAGCTTTCTTT.